The sequence of this T cell receptor (beta chain) was determined in a study of response to subunit inactivated influenza vaccine. V gave up 7 bases and J gave up 3 bases, with 11 bases separating them. This CDR3 is 13 amino acids long. Looked up from germline, CDR1 is KGHDR and CDR2 is SFDVKD. TCRdb re-derived calls from the RT-PCR reads in MiXCR, one entry per CDR3 protein. The sample contains 600,000 to 850,000 distinct CDR3 sequences, about 14% of which appear only once. This clonotype has more than one count but fewer than ten. The chain couples TRBV24-1 to TRBJ1-1; maybe TRBD1 (5 bases). This TCR derives from a man between 50 and 59 years old who received an inactivated influenza vaccine. Sequenced material: PBMCs from blood, taken around 15 days before vaccination. CDR3 residues: CATREGPDTEAFF. The CDR3 DNA follows: TGTGCCACCAGGGAGGGGCCGGACACTGAAGCTTTCTTT.